What follows are 24 T cell receptor beta chains derived from one specimen sequenced in a study of chemoradiotherapy in HPV16-positive cancers. The table came from immunoSEQ multiplex PCR; TCRdb's copy has only in-frame clones and leaves some out. There are around 990 clones in the sample; 70% to 85% occur only once, and under 7.5% lies in the top ten. The sequenced sample was tumor tissue, obtained from a patient who underwent chemoradiotherapy. The receptors were sampled from a human donor with HPV-associated anogenital cancer.

CDR3: CASTPDTGLGSSPLHF. The CDR3 nucleotides read TGTGCCAGCACGCCGGACACGGGCTTGGGGAGTTCACCCCTCCACTTT. V usage is TRBV2 and J usage is TRBJ1-6, with D tentatively TRBD1 (5 bases). CDR1 is SNHLY and CDR2 is FYNNEI in the germline V gene. Trimming removed 7 bases from V and 9 bases from J, with 22 bases in between. The CDR3 sequence is 16 residues long.

This clone showed up just once. The V gene is TRBV5-6, the J gene TRBJ1-5; D perhaps matches TRBD1 (5 bases). CDR3 length equals 14 residues. Germline values: CDR1 SGHDT, CDR2 YYEEEE. Trimming shortened V by 4 bases and J by 5 bases, and 13 bases separated the two germline ends. Here the CDR3 DNA reads TGTGCCAGCAGCCCTAAGGGAGGGGATCAGCCCCAGCATTTT. Its translation: CASSPKGGDQPQHF.

The rearrangement links TRBV5-1 to TRBJ2-2; TRBD1 agrees at 7 bases. V was clipped by 5 bases and J by 3 bases; unmatched bases: 7. CDR1 is SGHRS and CDR2 is YFSETQ in the germline V gene. This CDR3 has 15 amino acids. CDR3 loop: CASSSLGTDTGELFF. The CDR3 bases are TGCGCCAGCAGTTCCCTTGGGACAGACACCGGGGAGCTGTTTTTT.

The rearrangement uses TRBV6-5 and TRBJ1-2, with TRBD1 identical over 10 bases. Germline assignment: CDR1 MNHEY and CDR2 SVGAGI. The CDR3 has 14 residues. The trim removed 3 bases at V and 4 bases at J, leaving 2 bases unmatched. CDR3 nucleotides: TGTGCCAGCAGTTATAGACAGGGGGCCTATGGCTACACCTTC. Its protein product is CASSYRQGAYGYTF.

The chain employs TRBV4-2 and TRBJ1-1, with 8 positions matching TRBD1. Germline CDR1 and CDR2: LGHNA and YNFKEQ. The CDR3 is made up of 18 amino acids. Unmatched junction bases numbered 19, after V lost 6 bases and J lost 4 bases. The chain's CDR3 is CASSRTGGTGGGGTEAFF. CDR3 coding DNA: TGTGCCAGCAGTCGCACGGGGGGGACAGGCGGCGGGGGCACTGAAGCTTTCTTT.

This rearrangement joins TRBV27 to TRBJ2-1; TRBD1 matches 8 bases. J gave up 6 bases and V 8 bases, and 9 bases lay outside the gene matches. The CDR3 is 14 residues long. Germline V gene lookup returns CDR1 MNHEY and CDR2 SMNVEV (reference sequence). The CDR3 nucleotides are TGTGCCAGCGTCGACAGGGGCCCCGGCAATGAGCAGTTCTTC. Translation: CASVDRGPGNEQFF.

The chain joins TRBV2 to TRBJ1-3; D perhaps matches TRBD1 (6 bases). Trimming removed 1 base at V and 4 bases at J, with 11 bases between. This CDR3 spans 15 amino acids. Germline V gene lookup returns CDR1 SNHLY and CDR2 FYNNEI. This chain's CDR3 is CASSEEPTGGNTIYF. In nucleotides, the CDR3 is TGTGCCAGCAGTGAAGAGCCCACAGGGGGAAACACCATATATTTT.

The CDR3 nucleotides read TGTGCCTGGAGTAAGAGGGACAGCTACGAGCAGTACTTC. It translates to CAWSKRDSYEQYF. The rearrangement joins TRBV30 to TRBJ2-7; 7 bases map to TRBD1. V shed 2 bases and J 3 bases; nucleotides not matched to a gene: 4. Looked up from germline, CDR1 is GTSNPN and CDR2 is SVGIG (reference sequence). The CDR3 has 13 amino acids. The variable domain in full, with the rest retrieved from reference TRBV30 and TRBJ2-7, is SQTIHQWPATLVQPVGSPLSLECTVEGTSNPNLYWYRQAAGRGLQLLFYSVGIGQISSEVPQNLSASRPQDRQFILSSKKLLLSDSGFYLCAWSKRDSYEQYFGPGTRLTVT.

The chain couples TRBV7-9 to TRBJ2-1; D remains ambiguous. With 7 bases removed from V and 6 bases from J, the gap between germline ends came to 13 bases. This CDR3 comprises 13 residues. Per the germline V gene, CDR1 is SEHNR and CDR2 is FQNEAQ (reference sequence). The CDR3 DNA reads TGTGCCAGCATCCCCCCCCAACTCAATGAGCAGTTCTTC. Translation: CASIPPQLNEQFF.

The gene calls are TRBV5-1 and TRBJ2-3, with TRBD2 identical over 8 bases. The CDR3 consists of 15 residues. Per the germline V gene, CDR1 is SGHRS and CDR2 is YFSETQ. The J segment lost 2 bases and the V segment lost 4 bases, leaving 6 bases of the junction unmatched. As DNA, the CDR3 is TGCGCCAGCAGCCCTTGGACTAGCACCACAGATACGCAGTATTTT. Encoded protein: CASSPWTSTTDTQYF.

The chain is built from TRBV10-3 and TRBJ2-6; D call uncertain. CDR3 length equals 14 residues. The ends were cut back, 4 bases at V and 2 bases at J, with 6 bases in the middle. Germline-derived CDR1 and CDR2 are ENHRY and SYGVKD. CDR3 coding DNA: TGTGCCATCAGTGGTTGGACTGGGGCCAACGTCCTGACTTTC. This sequence encodes CAISGWTGANVLTF.

This clone showed up just a few times. The chain uses TRBV25-1 and TRBJ1-1; D unclear. The germline CDR1 and CDR2 sequences are MGHDK and SYGVNS. There are 15 residues in the CDR3. V was trimmed by 1 base and J by 1 base, leaving 10 bases between them. The CDR3 here is CASSEWKASNTEAFF. CDR3 nucleotides: TGTGCCAGCAGTGAATGGAAAGCATCGAACACTGAAGCTTTCTTT.

V usage is TRBV27 and J usage is TRBJ2-7; 9 positions match TRBD1. CDR1 MNHEY and CDR2 SMNVEV come from the germline V gene (reference sequence). The CDR3 is 17 residues long. J gave up 1 base and V 6 bases, and 13 bases lay outside the gene matches. CDR3 nucleotides: TGTGCCAGCAGCCATTATCCGGGACAGGGAAGATCCTACGAGCAGTACTTC. Amino acid sequence: CASSHYPGQGRSYEQYF.

The chain couples TRBV30 to TRBJ1-2; TRBD1 might be the D (5 bases). Trimming cost V 5 bases and J 4 bases, with 8 bases left between them. The CDR3 has 11 amino acids. CDR1 is GTSNPN, CDR2 SVGIG, per germline (reference sequence). This CDR3 is CAWGASYGYTF. DNA of the CDR3: TGTGCCTGGGGGGCGAGCTATGGCTACACCTTC. The full variable domain, completed using reference TRBV30 and TRBJ1-2, is SQTIHQWPATLVQPVGSPLSLECTVEGTSNPNLYWYRQAAGRGLQLLFYSVGIGQISSEVPQNLSASRPQDRQFILSSKKLLLSDSGFYLCAWGASYGYTFGSGTRLTVV.

The chain links TRBV2 to TRBJ2-7, with D possibly called TRBD1 or TRBD2 (5 bases each). The V gene lost 6 bases and the J gene lost 10 bases, with 16 bases spanning the gap. The CDR3 is 12 residues long. Per the germline V gene, CDR1 is SNHLY and CDR2 is FYNNEI. The CDR3 DNA is TGTGCCAGCAGACGGGGCGGTCTTGGACAGTACTTC. Encoded protein: CASRRGGLGQYF.

The chain has TRBV6-6 and TRBJ2-1, with D unclear. Between the trimmed V and J ends, which lost 6 bases and 8 bases, there was a span of 8 bases. The germline CDR1 and CDR2 sequences are MNHNY and SVGAGI (reference sequence). This CDR3 is built from 11 residues. The CDR3 bases are TGTGCCAGCAGCTTAGGGTATGAGCAGTTCTTC. Translating it yields CASSLGYEQFF.

The chain couples TRBV5-6 to TRBJ2-3, with a tentative D call TRBD1 (7 bases). Between the trimmed V and J ends, which lost 0 bases and 1 base, there was a span of 12 bases. CDR3 size: 16 residues. Germline V gene data show CDR1 as SGHDT and CDR2 as YYEEEE. CDR3 coding DNA: TGTGCCAGCAGCTTGGGGAGGGGGCAAGGCACAGATACGCAGTATTTT. It encodes CASSLGRGQGTDTQYF. Full variable domain (missing parts from reference TRBV5-6 and TRBJ2-3): DAGVTQSPTHLIKTRGQQVTLRCSPKSGHDTVSWYQQALGQGPQFIFQYYEEEERQRGNFPDRFSGHQFPNYSSELNVNALLLGDSALYLCASSLGRGQGTDTQYFGPGTRLTVL.

This chain uses TRBV7-9 with TRBJ2-4; D perhaps matches TRBD2 (6 bases). The V and J ends lost 4 bases and 11 bases respectively, with 21 bases between them. Germline CDR1 reads SEHNR; CDR2 reads FQNEAQ (reference sequence). This CDR3 is 15 amino acids long. The CDR3 here is CASSSSGLPRLVQYF. CDR3 DNA sequence: TGTGCCAGCAGCTCCTCGGGACTCCCGAGATTAGTTCAGTACTTC.

In its sample, this clone was seen a few times. The rearrangement joins TRBV2 to TRBJ1-2; D unclear. The V end lost 7 bases, the J end lost 6 bases, and 12 bases lay between the germline ends. This CDR3 contains 12 residues. The germline V gene has CDR1 SNHLY and CDR2 FYNNEI. CDR3 residues: CASIEGVDGYTF. Written as DNA, the CDR3 is TGTGCCAGCATCGAGGGAGTCGATGGCTACACCTTC. The whole variable domain, filled in from reference TRBV2 and TRBJ1-2, reads EPEVTQTPSHQVTQMGQEVILRCVPISNHLYFYWYRQILGQKVEFLVSFYNNEISEKSEIFDDQFSVERPDGSNFTLKIRSTKLEDSAMYFCASIEGVDGYTFGSGTRLTVV.

Only one count was recorded for this clone. The chain recombines TRBV5-1 with TRBJ2-2, with 9 nucleotides matching TRBD1. Germline V gives CDR1 SGHRS, CDR2 YFSETQ. This CDR3 is built from 16 residues. Trimming cost V 4 bases and J 2 bases; bases outside gene matches: 6. DNA for the CDR3: TGCGCCAGCAGCCACGAGGGACAGGGAAACACCGGGGAGCTGTTTTTT. It is translated as CASSHEGQGNTGELFF.

This chain uses TRBV30 with TRBJ1-1, with 8 bases identical to TRBD1. This CDR3 region has 14 residues. With 1 base clipped from V and 3 bases from J, the junction kept 4 bases outside the gene matches. CDR1 GTSNPN and CDR2 SVGIG come from the germline V gene (reference sequence). This CDR3 reads CAWSDRGSDTEAFF. Written as DNA, the CDR3 is TGTGCCTGGAGTGACAGGGGGTCTGACACTGAAGCTTTCTTT.

The chain joins TRBV6-5 to TRBJ1-2, with TRBD1 as a possible D gene (5 bases). V was trimmed by 5 bases and J by 5 bases, leaving 18 bases between them. The CDR3 is 15 amino acids. Per the germline V gene, CDR1 is MNHEY and CDR2 is SVGAGI. In DNA form, the CDR3 reads TGTGCCAGCAGTGGGGCCGCAGGGAAGAATTATGGCTACACCTTC. Protein product: CASSGAAGKNYGYTF.

This chain connects TRBV5-4 to TRBJ2-5; TRBD2 agrees at 10 bases. The J call may be in error: the DNA end matches TRBJ2-7 better. The CDR3 length is 15 residues. The germline gives CDR1 SGHNT, CDR2 YYREEE (reference sequence). DNA of the CDR3: TGTGCCAGCAGCTTGCCAGCGGGAGGGCGCTACGAGCAGTACTTC. Translation gives CASSLPAGGRYEQYF.

This sequence joins TRBV28 and TRBJ1-3; D not certain. Germline V gene sequence: CDR1 MDHEN, CDR2 SYDVKM. The CDR3 length is 11 residues. The germline V and J ends were trimmed by 5 bases and 5 bases, with 4 bases remaining between them. The CDR3 nucleotides read TGTGCCAGCAGTCTGAGAAACACCATATATTTT. Translated, it gives CASSLRNTIYF.